These 27 T cell receptor beta chains originate from one sample sequenced in a study of control samples from healthy donors and cancer patients. Profiled with immunoSEQ multiplex PCR; TCRdb holds only in-frame clones, not every one. Its listing shows some 180,000 clones. What was sequenced was blood. The receptors originated from a woman between 25 and 40 years old in good health.

The V call is TRBV5-5, the J call TRBJ1-2; 11 bases are a match to TRBD1. Germline V lookup: CDR1 SGHKS, CDR2 YYEKEE (reference sequence). Trimming cost V 4 bases and J 1 base; bases outside gene matches: 6. The CDR3 loop spans 16 amino acids. CDR3 amino acids: CASSHGQGAGNYGYTF. In nucleotides, the CDR3 is TGTGCCAGCAGCCACGGACAGGGGGCGGGTAACTATGGCTACACCTTC. The full variable domain, completed using reference TRBV5-5 and TRBJ1-2, is DAGVTQSPTHLIKTRGQQVTLRCSPISGHKSVSWYQQVLGQGPQFIFQYYEKEERGRGNFPDRFSARQFPNYSSELNVNALLLGDSALYLCASSHGQGAGNYGYTFGSGTRLTVV.

This rearrangement joins TRBV7-2 to TRBJ1-1; TRBD1 aligns across 7 bases. Unmatched junction bases numbered 15, after V lost 5 bases and J lost 0 bases. The CDR3 loop spans 18 amino acids. The V gene's germline CDR1 is SGHTA and CDR2 FQGNSA. CDR3 nucleotide sequence: TGTGCCAGCAGCCCCGAAGGACCGGGACAGACCTTGAACACTGAAGCTTTCTTT. Translating gives CASSPEGPGQTLNTEAFF.

The chain links TRBV5-5 to TRBJ1-2; 9 bases align to TRBD1. Per germline, CDR1 SGHKS and CDR2 YYEKEE (reference sequence). After removal of 2 bases from V and 2 bases from J, the junction contained 10 bases not matched to a gene. This CDR3 has 17 residues. CDR3 loop: CASSFGGTQGANYGYTF. The CDR3 nucleotides read TGTGCCAGCAGCTTTGGGGGGACACAGGGGGCAAACTATGGCTACACCTTC.

This chain links TRBV7-2 with TRBJ2-2; the D gene could be TRBD1 or TRBD2 (5 bases each). This CDR3 has 14 residues. The V gene lost 5 bases and the J gene lost 6 bases, with 13 bases spanning the gap. Germline V gene lookup returns CDR1 SGHTA and CDR2 FQGNSA. This CDR3 is CASSPGAVAGELFF. As DNA, the CDR3 is TGTGCCAGCAGCCCCGGGGCAGTAGCCGGGGAGCTGTTTTTT.

The chain links TRBV9 to TRBJ1-2; D unresolved. There are 14 residues in the CDR3. Germline-derived CDR1 and CDR2 are SGDLS and YYNGEE. V was cut by 2 bases and J by 5 bases, with 13 bases left in between. The CDR3 sequence is CASSVGRVEYGYTF. In DNA form, the CDR3 reads TGTGCCAGCAGCGTGGGGAGGGTGGAGTATGGCTACACCTTC.

The rearrangement links TRBV28 to TRBJ1-1; TRBD1 aligns across 8 bases. Trimming took 4 bases from V and 6 from J; bases not matched to a gene: 10. Germline V gene lookup returns CDR1 MDHEN and CDR2 SYDVKM. There are 15 residues in the CDR3. The CDR3 spells CASSSQGQGWAEAFF. The CDR3 DNA reads TGTGCCAGCAGTTCCCAAGGACAGGGCTGGGCTGAAGCTTTCTTT.

For the CDR3, the DNA is TGTGCCAGCAGTTCCGAGGCGCCCTACGAGCAGTACTTC. As protein: CASSSEAPYEQYF. This chain links TRBV6-2 or TRBV6-3 with TRBJ2-7; D remains ambiguous. V was shortened by 4 bases and J by 2 bases, with 9 bases between the two germline ends. This CDR3 is 13 amino acids long. The germline V gene encodes CDR1 MNHEY and CDR2 SVGEGT.

The chain links TRBV7-9 to TRBJ2-5; 14 nucleotides agree with TRBD2. Germline V gene sequence: CDR1 SEHNR, CDR2 FQNEAQ (reference sequence). V lost 1 base and J lost 1; bases outside the gene matches: 8. This CDR3 has 19 amino acids. The CDR3 bases are TGTGCCAGCAGCTTAGATAGGACTAGCGGGGGGATACTCCAAGAGACCCAGTACTTC. Translation: CASSLDRTSGGILQETQYF.

The chain carries TRBV7-2 and TRBJ2-1, with 14 bases matching TRBD2. After removal of 4 bases from V and 7 bases from J, the junction contained 3 bases not matched to a gene. Germline V gene data show CDR1 as SGHTA and CDR2 as FQGNSA. The CDR3 is 15 residues long. The CDR3 here is CASSSRTSGGNEQFF. The CDR3 nucleotides read TGTGCCAGCAGCTCTCGGACTAGCGGGGGGAATGAGCAGTTCTTC.

The chain uses TRBV19 and TRBJ1-1, with 7 bases aligning to TRBD1. V was pared by 6 bases and J by 4 bases, with 8 bases of the junction left unmatched. Germline lookup yields CDR1 LNHDA and CDR2 SQIVND (reference sequence). The CDR3 is 14 residues long. CDR3 DNA: TGTGCCAGTAGCCTTGACAGGGAACCCACTGAAGCTTTCTTT. This gives the protein CASSLDREPTEAFF.

The V call is TRBV7-7, the J call TRBJ2-5; maybe TRBD2 (6 bases). Germline V lookup: CDR1 SSHAT, CDR2 FNYEAQ (reference sequence). CDR3 length equals 11 residues. CDR3 DNA: TGTGCTAGCGGCTATGGGGAGACCCAGTACTTC. It codes for CASGYGETQYF.

The genes are TRBV6-5 and TRBJ2-1; D may match TRBD1 or TRBD2 (7 bases each). Trimming cost V 10 bases and J 6 bases, with 19 bases left between them. Germline CDR1 is MNHEY and CDR2 is SVGAGI. The CDR3 is made up of 14 amino acids. Written as DNA, the CDR3 is TGTGCCACCGCAAGGGAGGGGGCGATCAATGAGCAGTTCTTC. Translated: CATAREGAINEQFF.

The chain employs TRBV5-1 and TRBJ1-6, with D possibly matching TRBD1 (5 bases). This CDR3 region has 15 residues. Trimming cost V 2 bases and J 7 bases, with 13 bases left between them. Per germline, CDR1 SGHRS and CDR2 YFSETQ. The CDR3 loop reads CASSFGAGLNSPLHF. Here the CDR3 DNA reads TGCGCCAGCAGCTTTGGGGCAGGGCTCAATTCACCCCTCCACTTT.

This chain links TRBV9 with TRBJ1-1, with 8 nucleotides matching TRBD1. The germline CDR1 and CDR2 sequences are SGDLS and YYNGEE. V trimming: 5 bases; J trimming: 4 bases; junction bases outside the gene matches: 10. The CDR3 runs to 15 residues. The CDR3 here is CASSLLGTGRTEAFF. The DNA of the CDR3 is TGTGCCAGCAGTCTCCTCGGGACAGGACGCACTGAAGCTTTCTTT.

This chain uses TRBV28 with TRBJ1-5, with D uncertain. CDR3 length: 11 residues. The germline V gene has CDR1 MDHEN and CDR2 SYDVKM. The V end lost 5 bases, the J end lost 4 bases, and 3 bases lay between the germline ends. DNA for the CDR3: TGTGCCAGCAGTCAAAATCAGCCCCAGCATTTT. It specifies CASSQNQPQHF.

CDR3 DNA: TGTGCCAGCAGCTTAGCCCGGTGGGTGAGTAGTGAAGCTTTCTTT. It codes for CASSLARWVSSEAFF. V gene TRBV7-9 combines with J gene TRBJ1-1; no firm D call. Germline CDR1 and CDR2: SEHNR and FQNEAQ (reference sequence). V was trimmed by 0 bases and J by 7 bases, leaving 15 bases between them. This CDR3 contains 15 residues.

The V gene is TRBV19, the J gene TRBJ2-5; maybe TRBD2 (9 bases). The germline gives CDR1 LNHDA, CDR2 SQIVND (reference sequence). The CDR3 loop spans 17 amino acids. V lost 4 bases, J lost 5 bases, and 23 bases lay in between. CDR3 sequence (DNA): TGTGCCAGTAGTAGTCTCTTCAGGGGGCTAGCGGGGGAGACCCAGTACTTC. This encodes CASSSLFRGLAGETQYF. Based on the CDR3 plus reference TRBV19 and TRBJ2-5, the full variable domain is DGGITQSPKYLFRKEGQNVTLSCEQNLNHDAMYWYRQDPGQGLRLIYYSQIVNDFQKGDIAEGYSVSREKKESFPLTVTSAQKNPTAFYLCASSSLFRGLAGETQYFGPGTRLLVL.

The CDR3 spells CASSQVLGGYGYTF. DNA of the CDR3: TGCGCCAGCAGCCAAGTTCTGGGGGGCTATGGCTACACCTTC. The V call is TRBV4-3, the J call TRBJ1-2, with TRBD1 as a possible D gene (5 bases). CDR3 length: 14 residues. V lost 1 base and J 4 bases, leaving 10 bases between the germline ends. In germline, CDR1 is LGHNA, CDR2 YSLEER.

The rearrangement uses TRBV6-5 and TRBJ1-4; 7 nucleotides line up with TRBD1. Per germline, CDR1 MNHEY and CDR2 SVGAGI. The CDR3 spans 15 residues. The junction had 5 bases not matched to a gene; V was cut back by 0 bases and J by 7 bases. The CDR3 DNA is TGTGCCAGCAGTTACTCTACAGGGGCCGCTGAAAAACTGTTTTTT. This encodes CASSYSTGAAEKLFF.

V gene TRBV27 combines with J gene TRBJ2-3; TRBD1 is a possible D gene (6 bases). V shed 7 bases and J shed 1 base, with 9 bases lying between them. The CDR3 loop spans 13 amino acids. Germline V CDR1 and CDR2: MNHEY, SMNVEV (reference sequence). The CDR3 DNA sequence: TGTGCCAGCATTAACAGGGGCACAGATACGCAGTATTTT. This translates into CASINRGTDTQYF.

The CDR3 nucleotides are TGTGCCAGCAGTTTATCGGCGAGAGGACCACCCCTCCACTTT. Residues: CASSLSARGPPLHF. The chain joins TRBV27 to TRBJ1-6; D not certain. The ends were cut back, 0 bases at V and 11 bases at J, with 11 bases in the middle. Per germline, CDR1 MNHEY and CDR2 SMNVEV (reference sequence). The CDR3 totals 14 residues.

The V gene is TRBV5-1, the J gene TRBJ1-1; no reliable D call. This CDR3 spans 12 amino acids. Trimming removed 0 bases from V and 6 bases from J, with 6 bases in between. CDR1 is SGHRS and CDR2 is YFSETQ in the germline V gene. The CDR3 region is CASSLGQAEAFF. In nucleotides, the CDR3 is TGCGCCAGCAGCTTGGGTCAGGCTGAAGCTTTCTTT.

V gene TRBV7-2 combines with J gene TRBJ1-1; 7 bases match TRBD1. This CDR3 contains 17 residues. V trimming: 5 bases; J trimming: 0 bases; junction bases outside the gene matches: 12. Germline CDR1 reads SGHTA; CDR2 reads FQGNSA. In DNA, the CDR3 is TGTGCCAGCAGCCGGAAAATAAAACAGGGGTTGAACACTGAAGCTTTCTTT. Translation: CASSRKIKQGLNTEAFF.

This chain connects TRBV4-1 to TRBJ2-4; either TRBD1 or TRBD2 may supply D (6 bases each). The CDR3 loop spans 16 amino acids. Germline CDR1 MGHRA, CDR2 YSYEKL. V was trimmed by 2 bases and J by 0 bases, leaving 11 bases between them. The chain's CDR3 is CASSQWGAGAKNIQYF. The CDR3 DNA reads TGCGCCAGCAGCCAATGGGGGGCTGGAGCCAAAAACATTCAGTACTTC.

The genes are TRBV5-1 and TRBJ2-2; D remains unclear. The CDR3 consists of 15 residues. V dropped 1 base and J dropped 2 bases, with 9 bases sitting between them. The germline CDR1 and CDR2 sequences are SGHRS and YFSETQ. The CDR3 sequence: CASSLFTANTGELFF. The DNA for the CDR3 is TGCGCCAGCAGCTTGTTTACAGCTAACACCGGGGAGCTGTTTTTT.

The gene calls are TRBV7-9 and TRBJ2-1; the D gene is possibly TRBD2 (5 bases). This CDR3 spans 13 amino acids. Trimming cost V 5 bases and J 10 bases, with 15 bases left between them. Germline CDR1 SEHNR, CDR2 FQNEAQ (reference sequence). As DNA, the CDR3 is TGTGCCAGCAGCGAATCTAGCTTCGGCGAGCAGTTCTTC. This translates into CASSESSFGEQFF.

On this clone itself: This sample also contains other DNA sequences that code for the same CDR3. The chain uses TRBV27 and TRBJ1-5; D not certain. The length of the CDR3 is 14 residues. Between the trimmed V and J ends, which lost 3 bases and 3 bases, there was a span of 9 bases. Germline V CDR1 and CDR2: MNHEY, SMNVEV (reference sequence). DNA of the CDR3: TGTGCCAGCAGTTTGTCAGGCTCCAATCAGCCCCAGCATTTT. It translates to CASSLSGSNQPQHF.